These 12 T cell receptor beta chains originate from one sample sequenced in a study of CXCR3-negative and CXCR3-positive naive CD8 T cells. Researchers prepared the TRB cDNA libraries using 5' RACE with UMI labels. TCRdb re-called the 5' RACE reads, yielding one record per CDR3 amino acid sequence without DNA. The sample table includes 50,000 to 65,000 distinct CDR3 sequences. Material for sequencing was naive CXCR3- CD8+ T cells from blood. Subset here: CD45RO-CCR7+CD27+CD95- naive CD8+ T cells lacking CXCR3 (TNR3-). The receptors stem from a human donor in good health. Some clones in this sample may be carry-over from other donors' samples.

The CDR3 here is CASSPLLATDTQYF. V is TRBV12-3 or TRBV12-4 and J is TRBJ2-3; the D call from TCRdb, TRBD1, cannot be confirmed without DNA. CDR3 size: 14 residues.

V gene TRBV7-9 combines with J gene TRBJ2-3; TCRdb indicates TRBD2, and absent DNA this call remains unverified. Per the germline V gene, CDR1 is SEHNR and CDR2 is FQNEAQ (reference sequence). The CDR3 is made up of 13 amino acids. This CDR3 reads CASSLVERGVPYF.

This chain uses TRBV29-1 with TRBJ1-2. The CDR3 extends over 13 amino acids. Per germline, CDR1 SQVTM and CDR2 ANQGSEA. This CDR3 is CSVYSNSRYGYTF.

The chain links TRBV7-3 to TRBJ2-1. This CDR3 region has 13 residues. The germline CDR1 and CDR2 sequences are SGHTA and FQGTGA. CDR3 sequence reads: CASSLTVYNEQLF.

The CDR3 is CASSPGQGAAYEQYF. This chain joins TRBV7-2 and TRBJ2-7; no DNA is available, so the TRBD1 call from TCRdb remains unchecked. This CDR3 has 15 amino acids. Germline-derived CDR1 and CDR2 are SGHTA and FQGNSA.

The chain couples TRBV20-1 to TRBJ2-7; the TCRdb D gene call, TRBD1, has no DNA to confirm it. Per germline, CDR1 DFQATT and CDR2 SNEGSKA (reference sequence). This CDR3 is built from 14 residues. CDR3 protein: CSALWAAEAYEQYF.

The CDR3 protein is CASSFGGTTEAFF. This sequence joins TRBV7-9 and TRBJ1-1; with no DNA, the TCRdb D assignment of TRBD1 cannot be verified. The CDR3 is made up of 13 amino acids. The germline V gene has CDR1 SEHNR and CDR2 FQNEAQ (reference sequence).

This chain links TRBV14 with TRBJ2-7. Germline V gives CDR1 SGHDN, CDR2 FVKESK. The CDR3 is 15 residues long. CDR3: CASSQEVETLYEQYF.

The CDR3 is CASSLRVGWTEAFF. The chain combines TRBV12-3 or TRBV12-4 with TRBJ1-1. The CDR3 has 14 residues.

The chain couples TRBV2 to TRBJ1-2; without DNA, the TCRdb call of TRBD1 cannot be checked. The CDR3 totals 14 residues. The germline V gene encodes CDR1 SNHLY and CDR2 FYNNEI. The CDR3 loop is CASSEAMGGSGYTF.

V is TRBV27 and J is TRBJ2-7. Germline V lookup: CDR1 MNHEY, CDR2 SMNVEV (reference sequence). The CDR3 consists of 14 residues. The CDR3 is CASSLKSDGYEQYF.

The chain joins TRBV5-6 to TRBJ2-5; TCRdb names TRBD1, which stays unverified in the absence of DNA. The CDR3 runs 14 residues. Germline V gene lookup returns CDR1 SGHDT and CDR2 YYEEEE. The CDR3 loop is CASSLGAGVETQYF.